The 32 T cell receptor beta chains given below trace back to one sample, sequenced in a study of T cell clonality in common variable immunodeficiency. Notes on the study in general: In common variable immunodeficiency, TCR beta chains reportedly carried fewer deletions and N-nucleotide insertions.

Assay: immunoSEQ multiplex PCR; the TCRdb copy retains only in-frame clones and omits some. The record shows around 30,000 clones for this sample, with no singletons present. Their antigens remain unidentified. The sequencing input was peripheral blood mononuclear cells. The receptors derive from a human donor with common variable immunodeficiency.

At least ten counts were recorded for this clone. From the germline J gene comes the end of the CDR3, since the read stops 3 residues before it. V gene TRBV7-8 combines with J gene TRBJ1-5; no clear D gene. Germline V CDR1 and CDR2: SGHVS, FQNEAQ. This CDR3 spans 14 amino acids. V was pared by 2 bases and J by 7 bases, with 12 bases between. The part of the CDR3 DNA that was read is TGTGCCAGCAGCTTACCAGGCCGGAGGCAGCCC. This codes for CASSLPGRRQP. The full-length CDR3 reads as CASSLPGRRQPQHF.

This clone came up a few times. This CDR3 reads CASSATGALSEQYF. The part of the CDR3 DNA that was read is TGTGCCAGTAGTGCGACAGGGGCGCTTAGCGAG. The chain uses TRBV19 and TRBJ2-7; 8 positions agree with TRBD1. The CDR3 extends 3 residues past the end of the read, so its final part is completed from the germline J gene. The V segment lost 5 bases and the J segment 6 bases; nucleotides outside the gene matches: 9. CDR1 and CDR2 from the germline V gene are LNHDA and SQIVND (reference sequence). This CDR3 region has 14 residues.

As concerns this clone: The read ends 3 residues before the CDR3 terminus; that terminus is restored from the germline J gene. V gene TRBV5-1 combines with J gene TRBJ1-2; D gene ambiguous. V lost 2 bases and J lost 4, with 9 bases in between. The CDR3 contains 13 residues. Germline lookup yields CDR1 SGHRS and CDR2 YFSETQ. CDR3: CASSFAGPYGYTF. The sequenced part of the CDR3 DNA is TGCGCCAGCAGCTTTGCGGGTCCCTATGGC.

In its sample, this clone ranks as hyperexpanded. The CDR3 end is not reached by the read, which stops 3 residues before it; the germline J gene fills it in. The genes are TRBV2 and TRBJ1-1; D is possibly TRBD1 (5 bases). In germline, CDR1 is SNHLY, CDR2 FYNNEI. The CDR3 length is 14 residues. The V end was cut by 2 bases, the J end by 5 bases, with 12 bases between. The CDR3 bases that were read are TGTGCCAGCAGTGAAACGCGGGGACGGACTGAA. This codes for CASSETRGRTE. The entire CDR3 reads CASSETRGRTEAFF.

This clone was recorded at least ten times. Read sequence stops 3 residues before the CDR3 end, and the germline J gene provides the missing end. The chain has TRBV20-1 and TRBJ2-2; D is possibly TRBD2 (6 bases). This CDR3 region has 14 residues. Germline CDR1 and CDR2: DFQATT and SNEGSKA (reference sequence). Trimming took off 6 bases at V and 4 bases at J, with 15 bases between the two ends. The sequenced CDR3 bases are TGCAGTGCAAGTCTAGCGTACGGCACCGGGGAG. It codes for CSASLAYGTGE. The CDR3 in its entirety is CSASLAYGTGELFF.

This clone showed up many times. From the germline J gene comes the end of the CDR3, since the read stops 3 residues before it. The V and J genes are TRBV12-3 or TRBV12-4 and TRBJ1-5; possible D gene TRBD1, 5 bases. The CDR3 covers 14 residues. V lost 6 bases and J 0 bases, leaving 9 bases between the germline ends. The CDR3 bases that were read are TGTGCCAGCAGCCTGGGGGGTAGCAATCAGCCC. It encodes CASSLGGSNQP. The CDR3, in full, reads CASSLGGSNQPQHF.

With respect to this clone: The CDR3 goes on 3 residues after the read ends, and that part is filled in from the germline J gene. The genes are TRBV7-2 and TRBJ1-3; D remains ambiguous. This CDR3 contains 15 residues. Per germline, CDR1 SGHTA and CDR2 FQGNSA. V lost 0 bases and J 4 bases, leaving 10 bases between the germline ends. CDR3 loop: CASSLARTGGNTIYF. The sequenced CDR3 bases are TGTGCCAGCAGCTTAGCGCGGACTGGGGGAAACACC.

This clone was detected a few times. The CDR3 end lies 3 residues beyond the end of the read and is filled in from the germline J gene. The genes are TRBV7-9 and TRBJ1-1; TRBD1 agrees at 7 bases. This CDR3 comprises 15 residues. The trim removed 5 bases at V and 1 base at J, leaving 7 bases unmatched. Germline lookup yields CDR1 SEHNR and CDR2 FQNEAQ (reference sequence). The sequenced CDR3 bases are TGTGCCAGCAGCCCCCGGGACAGACCGAACACTGAA. Translated, it gives CASSPRDRPNTE. The entire CDR3 protein reads CASSPRDRPNTEAFF. Combining the CDR3 with reference TRBV7-9 and TRBJ1-1 gives the whole variable domain DTGVSQNPRHKITKRGQNVTFRCDPISEHNRLYWYRQTLGQGPEFLTYFQNEAQLEKSRLLSDRFSAERPKGSFSTLEIQRTEQGDSAMYLCASSPRDRPNTEAFFGQGTRLTVV.

Of note for this clone: The DNA ends 3 residues before the CDR3 does, and the rest of the CDR3 is filled in from the germline J gene. This chain connects TRBV7-9 to TRBJ2-2, with D perhaps given as TRBD1 or TRBD2 (5 bases each). Germline loops: CDR1 SEHNR, CDR2 FQNEAQ (reference sequence). The CDR3 runs 12 residues. V dropped 10 bases and J dropped 1 base, with 7 bases sitting between them. The CDR3: CATGRNTGELFF. The CDR3 bases that were read are TGTGCCACAGGGAGGAACACCGGGGAG.

This clone was found a few times. From the germline J gene comes the end of the CDR3, since the read stops 3 residues before it. The chain carries TRBV6-2 or TRBV6-3 and TRBJ2-3; 10 positions agree with TRBD2. J gave up 4 bases and V 7 bases, and 2 bases lay outside the gene matches. This CDR3 has 13 amino acids. The germline CDR1 and CDR2 sequences are MNHEY and SVGEGT. CDR3 DNA, as far as it was read: TGTGCCAGCATTCTAGCGGGAGCAGATACG. Amino acids: CASILAGADT. The full CDR3 protein is CASILAGADTQYF.

This clone was seen many times. The sequenced part of the CDR3 DNA is TGTGCCAGCAGCCCGAGACTACGAGCGGGAGGGGTTATATCCTACAATGAG. Protein: CASSPRLRAGGVISYNE. The whole CDR3 protein reads CASSPRLRAGGVISYNEQFF. This rearrangement joins TRBV4-2 to TRBJ2-1; 10 positions agree with TRBD2. The read comes to an end 3 residues before the CDR3 does, leaving the germline J gene to fill in the end. Per the germline V gene, CDR1 is LGHNA and CDR2 is YNFKEQ. Trimming cost V 4 bases and J 1 base; bases outside gene matches: 16. The CDR3 has 20 amino acids.

Many counts were recorded for this clone. The read stops 3 residues short of the end of the CDR3; the missing end is completed from the germline J gene. J is TRBJ1-2 and V is TRBV18; TRBD1 aligns across 7 bases. The CDR3 runs 14 residues. Germline V gives CDR1 KGHSH, CDR2 LQKENI. V lost 6 bases, J lost 4 bases, and 8 bases stayed unmatched. The DNA read from the CDR3 is TGTGCCAGCTCGTCCTCCGGGACAGCCTATGGC. Translated, it gives CASSSSGTAYG. The complete CDR3 protein is CASSSSGTAYGYTF.

As concerns this clone: The CDR3 extends 3 residues past the end of the read, so its final part is completed from the germline J gene. This rearrangement joins TRBV2 to TRBJ1-5, with D maybe TRBD1 (5 bases). The CDR3 is made up of 16 amino acids. Germline V gives CDR1 SNHLY, CDR2 FYNNEI. With 4 bases removed from V and 3 bases from J, the gap between germline ends came to 16 bases. CDR3 loop: CASSALGGPSNQPQHF. The covered CDR3 bases are TGTGCCAGCAGTGCGCTGGGGGGACCGTCCAATCAGCCC.

This clone was counted a few times. The read gets to within 3 residues of the CDR3 end, and the germline J gene fills in the rest. The chain recombines TRBV19 with TRBJ1-5, with D tentatively TRBD1 (5 bases). Per the germline V gene, CDR1 is LNHDA and CDR2 is SQIVND (reference sequence). The V end was cut by 7 bases, the J end by 6 bases, with 10 bases between. This CDR3 has 12 amino acids. CDR3 DNA, as far as it was read: TGTGCCAGTAATCGGGGGACTCAGCCC. Residues: CASNRGTQP. The entire CDR3 protein is CASNRGTQPQHF.

The table lists this clone with many counts. The read is 3 residues too short to cover the CDR3 end, so that end is filled in from the germline J gene. The rearrangement uses TRBV29-1 and TRBJ2-5; maybe TRBD2 (6 bases). CDR1 and CDR2 from the germline V gene are SQVTM and ANQGSEA. Trimming stripped 7 bases from V and 2 bases from J, with 17 bases between. There are 14 residues in the CDR3. CDR3 protein: CSAVRGSGQETQYF. The sequenced CDR3 bases are TGCAGCGCCGTTCGGGGGAGCGGTCAAGAGACC.

This clone was picked up many times. The CDR3 goes on 3 residues after the read ends, and that part is filled in from the germline J gene. The chain combines TRBV29-1 with TRBJ2-7, with 8 positions matching TRBD1. The CDR3 runs 17 residues. CDR1 and CDR2 (germline): SQVTM, ANQGSEA. With 1 base clipped from V and 2 bases from J, the junction kept 13 bases outside the gene matches. The sequenced CDR3 bases are TGCAGCGTTGAAGTCGGAGTTACGGGACAGGACACCTACGAG. As protein: CSVEVGVTGQDTYE. The whole CDR3 is CSVEVGVTGQDTYEQYF.

This clone has more than one count but fewer than ten. The CDR3 end lies 3 residues beyond the end of the read and is filled in from the germline J gene. The chain carries TRBV19 and TRBJ2-1, with TRBD1 identical over 9 bases. Germline V gene sequence: CDR1 LNHDA, CDR2 SQIVND (reference sequence). CDR3 length: 16 amino acids. V lost 2 bases, J lost 6 bases, and 8 bases stayed unmatched. The DNA read from the CDR3 is TGTGCCAGTAGTATATTGCAGGGACAGGGACGCAATGAG. It is translated as CASSILQGQGRNE. The entire CDR3 reads CASSILQGQGRNEQFF.

A few counts support this clone. The read ends 3 residues before the CDR3 terminus; that terminus is restored from the germline J gene. V usage is TRBV7-9 and J usage is TRBJ1-2, with D unclear. V was clipped by 1 base and J by 7 bases, with 16 bases between them. The V gene's germline CDR1 is SEHNR and CDR2 FQNEAQ (reference sequence). The CDR3 has 15 residues. The sequenced part of the CDR3 DNA is TGTGCCAGCAGCTTAGACCGGGCCGCGGGATTTGGC. Translation: CASSLDRAAGFG. The whole CDR3 sequence is CASSLDRAAGFGYTF.

This clone was seen ten or more times. The CDR3 extends 3 residues past the end of the read, so its final part is completed from the germline J gene. The genes are TRBV5-1 and TRBJ2-7, with a weak D call TRBD1 (6 bases). The CDR3 has 14 amino acids. With 4 bases removed from V and 0 bases from J, the gap between germline ends came to 11 bases. Germline CDR1 and CDR2: SGHRS and YFSETQ. The DNA read from the CDR3 is TGCGCCAGCAGCCCCTGGACAGCCTCCTACGAG. This sequence encodes CASSPWTASYE. The CDR3 in full is CASSPWTASYEQYF.

This clone was found many times. Incomplete CDR3 DNA: TGTGCCAGCAGGGTGGGCGTAGGGCCGAATCAGCCC. It is translated as CASRVGVGPNQP. The entire CDR3 reads CASRVGVGPNQPQHF. The chain combines TRBV2 with TRBJ1-5; D uncertain. Coverage ceases 3 residues before the CDR3 finishes, and the germline J gene fills in the end. CDR3 length equals 15 residues. Germline values: CDR1 SNHLY, CDR2 FYNNEI. V was cut by 6 bases and J by 4 bases, with 16 bases left in between.

This clone appeared a few times. The CDR3 end lies 3 residues beyond the end of the read and is filled in from the germline J gene. V is TRBV19 and J is TRBJ2-5; the match to TRBD1 covers 7 bases. This CDR3 is built from 16 residues. Germline V gene sequence: CDR1 LNHDA, CDR2 SQIVND (reference sequence). The V and J ends lost 5 bases and 2 bases, in that order; junction bases with no gene match: 11. Incomplete CDR3 DNA: TGTGCCAGTAGTCCGGTGGGCAGGGGGTATCAAGAGACC. This sequence encodes CASSPVGRGYQET. The full CDR3 protein is CASSPVGRGYQETQYF. Combining the CDR3 with reference TRBV19 and TRBJ2-5 gives the whole variable domain DGGITQSPKYLFRKEGQNVTLSCEQNLNHDAMYWYRQDPGQGLRLIYYSQIVNDFQKGDIAEGYSVSREKKESFPLTVTSAQKNPTAFYLCASSPVGRGYQETQYFGPGTRLLVL.

This clone was seen many times. Partial CDR3 DNA: TGTGCCAGCTCACCACCAGCCACCTACGAG. Protein product: CASSPPATYE. The CDR3 in full is CASSPPATYEQYF. V usage is TRBV18 and J usage is TRBJ2-7; no clear D. The read ends 3 residues before the CDR3 terminus; that terminus is restored from the germline J gene. Germline-derived CDR1 and CDR2 are KGHSH and LQKENI. Trimming pared 0 bases from V and 2 bases from J, leaving 5 bases between. The CDR3 extends over 13 amino acids.

This clone was detected ten times or more. The CDR3 goes on 3 residues after the read ends, and that part is filled in from the germline J gene. The chain has TRBV5-1 and TRBJ2-3, with 11 bases identical to TRBD2. Germline CDR1 reads SGHRS; CDR2 reads YFSETQ. V was pared by 0 bases and J by 3 bases, with 3 bases of the junction left unmatched. The CDR3 loop spans 16 amino acids. The CDR3 loop reads CASSLVTSGSTDTQYF. The covered CDR3 bases are TGCGCCAGCAGCTTGGTAACTAGCGGGAGTACAGATACG.

The CDR3 loop is CASSSLQGLNTEAFF. The sequenced CDR3 bases are TGTGCCAGCAGCTCGCTACAGGGCCTGAACACTGAA. This chain uses TRBV11-1 with TRBJ1-1, with D maybe TRBD1 (6 bases). With the read ending 3 residues before the CDR3 end, the germline J gene is used to fill in that end. The V end lost 4 bases, the J end lost 0 bases, and 12 bases lay between the germline ends. The CDR3 loop spans 15 amino acids. CDR1 is SGHAT and CDR2 is FQDESV in the germline V gene (reference sequence).

This clone was found a few times. Sequencing ends 3 residues short of the CDR3 end; the germline J gene provides the rest. The chain joins TRBV7-9 to TRBJ2-5; 7 positions agree with TRBD1. J gave up 2 bases and V 5 bases, and 5 bases lay outside the gene matches. The V gene's germline CDR1 is SEHNR and CDR2 FQNEAQ (reference sequence). The CDR3 is 14 amino acids. The CDR3: CASSTRQGQETQYF. The part of the CDR3 DNA that was read is TGTGCCAGCAGCACCCGACAGGGACAAGAGACC. Looking up the rest from reference TRBV7-9 and TRBJ2-5 gives the full variable domain: DTGVSQNPRHKITKRGQNVTFRCDPISEHNRLYWYRQTLGQGPEFLTYFQNEAQLEKSRLLSDRFSAERPKGSFSTLEIQRTEQGDSAMYLCASSTRQGQETQYFGPGTRLLVL.

This clone was seen at least ten times. Incomplete CDR3 DNA: TGTGCCAGCTCGGGACAGAGAAATGAG. Protein sequence: CASSGQRNE. The entire CDR3 reads CASSGQRNEQFF. The V gene is TRBV18, the J gene TRBJ2-1; 7 nucleotides agree with TRBD1. The CDR3 end is not reached by the read, which stops 3 residues before it; the germline J gene fills it in. The germline V gene encodes CDR1 KGHSH and CDR2 LQKENI. This CDR3 has 12 residues. Trimming cost V 6 bases and J 7 bases; bases outside gene matches: 3.

This clone is categorized as medium-sized (0.01 to 0.1%). The CDR3 bases that were read are TGCAGCGTTGAAGGAGGGACAGTTGGTTTGAACACTGAA. It specifies CSVEGGTVGLNTE. The full CDR3 protein reads CSVEGGTVGLNTEAFF. The chain uses TRBV29-1 and TRBJ1-1; 7 bases map to TRBD1. The read comes to an end 3 residues before the CDR3 does, leaving the germline J gene to fill in the end. Trimming cost V 1 base and J 0 bases; bases outside gene matches: 8. Germline lookup yields CDR1 SQVTM and CDR2 ANQGSEA. CDR3 length equals 16 residues.

This clone turned up a few times. The read terminates 3 residues ahead of where the CDR3 ends, so the germline J gene completes it. This chain connects TRBV5-1 to TRBJ2-7; the match to TRBD1 covers 9 bases. Germline V gene sequence: CDR1 SGHRS, CDR2 YFSETQ. The CDR3 is 16 residues long. The V gene end was trimmed by 0 bases and the J gene end by 3 bases; junction bases not matched to a gene: 7. CDR3: CASSLEGQGRFYEQYF. Incomplete CDR3 DNA: TGCGCCAGCAGCTTGGAAGGACAGGGGCGCTTCTACGAG.

This clone appeared many times. With the read ending 3 residues before the CDR3 end, the germline J gene is used to fill in that end. The J gene is TRBJ2-5, the V gene TRBV5-6, with D possibly matching TRBD1 (6 bases). Trimming removed 5 bases at V and 2 bases at J, with 13 bases between. Germline CDR1 is SGHDT and CDR2 is YYEEEE. This CDR3 contains 14 residues. The DNA read from the CDR3 is TGTGCCAGCAGTCCCGACACAGGGCAAGAGACC. This codes for CASSPDTGQET. The CDR3 in its entirety is CASSPDTGQETQYF.

By share of the sample, this clone is medium-sized. The read terminates 3 residues ahead of where the CDR3 ends, so the germline J gene completes it. This chain connects TRBV24-1 to TRBJ2-1, with D possibly matching TRBD2 (6 bases). Germline loops: CDR1 KGHDR, CDR2 SFDVKD. With 9 bases removed from V and 1 base from J, the gap between germline ends came to 6 bases. The CDR3 runs to 12 residues. The sequenced part of the CDR3 DNA is TGTGCCACCGGGACTTCCTACAATGAG. Protein product: CATGTSYNE. The complete CDR3 sequence is CATGTSYNEQFF.

This clone was counted ten times or more. The read comes to an end 3 residues before the CDR3 does, leaving the germline J gene to fill in the end. The rearrangement uses TRBV6-2 or TRBV6-3 and TRBJ1-2, with TRBD1 identical over 9 bases. This CDR3 contains 16 residues. Germline values: CDR1 MNHEY, CDR2 SVGEGT. J lost 5 bases, V lost 5 bases, and 12 bases had no gene match. The CDR3 loop is CASSTQTGQGNYGYTF. The CDR3 DNA, read in part, is TGTGCCAGCAGTACCCAAACAGGACAGGGGAATTATGGC.

There are many counts of this clone. The CDR3 goes on 3 residues after the read ends, and that part is filled in from the germline J gene. This rearrangement joins TRBV18 to TRBJ1-2; D remains unclear. The CDR3 contains 16 residues. Germline V CDR1 and CDR2: KGHSH, LQKENI. The CDR3 DNA, read in part, is TGTGCCAGCTCCTTAGGAAGGGCGGGAGGCGGAGAGGGC. Translation: CASSLGRAGGGEG. In full, the CDR3 reads CASSLGRAGGGEGYTF.